One sample yielded the 17 T cell receptor beta chains listed below, sequenced in a study of breast tumors, draining lymph nodes, adjacent tissues. The lymph nodes were axillary draining lymph nodes from breast cancer patients. TCRdb re-called the multiplex PCR reads through MiXCR, storing one row per CDR3 protein. Of roughly 110,000 distinct CDR3 sequences listed, around 30% were seen once; the top ten hold approximately 5.4%. Sequenced input: axillary lymph node tissue. These TCRs come from a female donor with breast cancer. Some clones in this sample may be carry-over from other donors' samples.

This clonotype has just a few counts. The rearrangement links TRBV28 to TRBJ1-1; D remains ambiguous. The CDR3 has 15 residues. The V gene's germline CDR1 is MDHEN and CDR2 SYDVKM. V lost 7 bases to trimming and J lost 1 base, with 16 bases between them. The CDR3 spells CASKHRADKNTEAFF. The DNA for the CDR3 is TGTGCCAGCAAGCATAGGGCAGACAAGAACACTGAAGCTTTCTTT.

This clonotype has ten or more counts. This chain joins TRBV20-1 and TRBJ2-3; 8 bases match TRBD2. The length of the CDR3 is 14 residues. With 7 bases clipped from V and 5 bases from J, the junction kept 11 bases outside the gene matches. The germline CDR1 and CDR2 sequences are DFQATT and SNEGSKA (reference sequence). The CDR3 nucleotides are TGCAGTGTTGTCGGGGGGGCCAAAGTAGATACGCAGTATTTT. Residues: CSVVGGAKVDTQYF.

This clonotype was recorded many times. The chain combines TRBV7-8 with TRBJ1-1, with TRBD1 as a possible D gene (6 bases). CDR3 length equals 14 residues. Trimming took 5 bases from V and 2 from J, leaving 12 bases between them. In germline, CDR1 is SGHVS, CDR2 FQNEAQ. CDR3 nucleotide sequence: TGTGCCAGCAGCCTACGGGACACAAACACTGAAGCTTTCTTT. Its protein is CASSLRDTNTEAFF. Combining the CDR3 with reference TRBV7-8 and TRBJ1-1 gives the whole variable domain GAGVSQSPRYKVAKRGQDVALRCDPISGHVSLFWYQQALGQGPEFLTYFQNEAQLDKSGLPSDRFFAERPEGSVSTLKIQRTQQEDSAVYLCASSLRDTNTEAFFGQGTRLTVV.

This clonotype has at least ten counts. The gene calls are TRBV18 and TRBJ2-1; D ambiguous. The length of the CDR3 is 13 residues. Trimming took 2 bases from V and 7 from J, leaving 9 bases between them. The germline gives CDR1 KGHSH, CDR2 LQKENI. Here the CDR3 reads CASSPALANEQFF. The CDR3 bases are TGTGCCAGCTCACCAGCACTCGCAAATGAGCAGTTCTTC.

As for this clonotype: One junction end disagrees with the germline gene, perhaps due to a read error. V is TRBV4-1 and J is TRBJ1-4; D is undetermined. CDR1 is MGHRA and CDR2 is YSYEKL in the germline V gene. The CDR3 has 18 residues. DNA for the CDR3: TGTGCCAGCGGCCAAGTCAAGGGAGAGCGGACAACTAATGAAAAACTGTTTTTT. Translated: CASGQVKGERTTNEKLFF.

As to this clonotype: One end of the junction fails to match germline, which may point to a read error. In DNA form, the CDR3 reads TGTGCCAGCAGTTTGTCAGGAGCCTACAATCAGCCCCGGCATTTT. This gives the protein CASSLSGAYNQPRHF. J is TRBJ1-5 and V is TRBV2; D is uncertain. The CDR3 sequence is 15 residues long. The germline V gene has CDR1 SNHLY and CDR2 FYNNEI.

This clonotype was recorded at least ten times. This may arise from a read error, as a much more abundant clone is one base away. The genes are TRBV20-1 and TRBJ2-7; 11 bases are shared with TRBD2. This CDR3 has 13 amino acids. Germline V gene sequence: CDR1 DFQATT, CDR2 SNEGSKA (reference sequence). The CDR3 here is CSAARTSGYAQYF. The CDR3 region has the DNA TGCAGTGCCGCTAGGACTAGCGGGTACGCGCAGTACTTC.

In this sample, this clonotype turned up a few times. This chain links TRBV18 with TRBJ1-1, with a possible D match to TRBD1 (5 bases). This CDR3 has 14 residues. CDR1 is KGHSH, CDR2 LQKENI, per germline. V lost 3 bases to trimming and J lost 5 bases, with 13 bases between them. CDR3 in amino acids: CASSPAQGGTEAFF. The CDR3 DNA reads TGTGCCAGCTCACCCGCCCAGGGTGGGACTGAAGCTTTCTTT.

The chain combines TRBV20-1 with TRBJ2-7; D perhaps matches TRBD2 (5 bases). The CDR3 length is 13 residues. Deletions cut 6 bases from V and 0 bases from J, with 12 bases between. Germline values: CDR1 DFQATT, CDR2 SNEGSKA (reference sequence). The CDR3 bases are TGCAGTGCGTCGGACTCCTCCTCCTACGAGCAGTACTTC. Protein product: CSASDSSSYEQYF.

The sample holds many counts of this clonotype. The chain uses TRBV19 and TRBJ2-3; D is possibly TRBD1 (6 bases). Germline V CDR1 and CDR2: LNHDA, SQIVND (reference sequence). The CDR3 runs to 14 residues. The V end was cut by 1 base, the J end by 1 base, with 6 bases between. The DNA for the CDR3 is TGTGCCAGTAGTATAGGGGGGCGCACAGATACGCAGTATTTT. It translates to CASSIGGRTDTQYF.

This clonotype was counted at least ten times. The chain combines TRBV20-1 with TRBJ2-2, with 8 nucleotides matching TRBD2. V trimming: 1 base; J trimming: 4 bases; junction bases outside the gene matches: 8. CDR3 length equals 16 residues. Germline V gene sequence: CDR1 DFQATT, CDR2 SNEGSKA (reference sequence). CDR3 DNA: TGCAGTGCTAGAGTGGGGGCGGGGGGATCCACCGGGGAGCTGTTTTTT. Translated: CSARVGAGGSTGELFF.

This clonotype has more than one count but fewer than ten. This likely comes from a read error, as the CDR3 has no conserved phenylalanine or tryptophan at its end. The chain recombines TRBV6-1 with TRBJ2-3; tentative D call: TRBD2 (5 bases). Germline V CDR1 and CDR2: MNHNS, SASEGT. The CDR3 extends over 14 amino acids. V gave up 6 bases and J gave up 1 base, with 11 bases separating them. The CDR3 here is CASSHGRGTDTQYL. Here the CDR3 DNA reads TGTGCCAGCAGCCACGGGCGGGGCACAGATACGCAGTATCTT.

This clonotype was seen ten or more times. A clone one base away is much larger, so this may be a read error. The rearrangement links TRBV20-1 to TRBJ1-2, with D unclear. Germline V gene lookup returns CDR1 DFQATT and CDR2 SNEGSKA (reference sequence). This CDR3 has 12 amino acids. The CDR3 DNA sequence: TGCAGTGCTAGCCCCTGGACGGGAGGCTCCACCTTC. Translation: CSASPWTGGSTF.

This clonotype showed up just a few times. The CDR3 protein is CASSFRNTEAFF. In DNA form, the CDR3 reads TGTGCCAGCAGCTTCAGGAACACTGAAGCTTTCTTT. The chain combines TRBV7-8 with TRBJ1-1; D gene unclear. The CDR3 extends over 12 amino acids. Germline V CDR1 and CDR2: SGHVS, FQNEAQ. Trimming pared 3 bases from V and 1 base from J, leaving 3 bases between.

This clonotype appeared many times. The rearrangement uses TRBV7-2 and TRBJ1-1; D gene ambiguous. The V and J ends lost 2 bases and 1 base respectively, with 5 bases between them. The germline CDR1 and CDR2 sequences are SGHTA and FQGNSA. CDR3 size: 13 residues. CDR3 DNA: TGTGCCAGCAGCTTAAGTAAGAACACTGAAGCTTTCTTT. This codes for CASSLSKNTEAFF.

The chain recombines TRBV10-3 with TRBJ1-1; D unresolved. The V and J ends lost 3 bases and 6 bases respectively, with 17 bases between them. This CDR3 spans 15 amino acids. Per germline, CDR1 ENHRY and CDR2 SYGVKD. The DNA for the CDR3 is TGTGCCATCAGTGACGTCCGGGGTCCAAAACCTGAAGCTTTCTTT. It translates to CAISDVRGPKPEAFF.

On this clonotype itself: A read error is likely, as this CDR3 ends without the conserved phenylalanine or tryptophan. The CDR3 bases are TGTGCCAGCAGTCCCCGGGACAGACGCTACGAGCAGTACCTC. Amino acid sequence: CASSPRDRRYEQYL. The genes are TRBV12-3 or TRBV12-4 and TRBJ2-7, with 7 bases lining up with TRBD1. With V trimmed by 5 bases and J by 3 bases, 7 bases remained unmatched. CDR3 length equals 14 residues.